A single TCR beta chain is shown here with its context. Its target is not known. TCRdb keeps only in-frame clones here, not all; method: immunoSEQ multiplex PCR. The sample yields just under 65,000 clones, more than 95% seen once. These data belong to a study of Tregs in tolerant kidney transplant recipients. On the study more broadly: Recipients received nonmyeloablative bone marrow transplants from related graft donors, with transient mixed chimerism. Study observations and caveats: Biological reproducibility was not directly addressed, but technical replication error appeared minimal.

The CDR3 spans 14 residues. Deletions cut 2 bases from V and 1 base from J, with 10 bases between. CDR1 and CDR2 (germline): SGHRS, YFSETQ. V gene TRBV5-1 combines with J gene TRBJ2-7, with no clear D. The specimen was Tregs from blood, collected before the transplant. The origin of this receptor is a human donor who received a combined kidney and bone marrow transplant. In DNA, the CDR3 is TGCGCCAGCAGCTTCTCCCCGACATCCTACGAGCAGTACTTC. Its translation is CASSFSPTSYEQYF.